What follows is one T cell receptor (beta chain) and its context. The CDR3 is made up of 16 amino acids. With V trimmed by 0 bases and J by 2 bases, 3 bases remained unmatched. Germline V gives CDR1 SEHNR, CDR2 FQNEAQ (reference sequence). This entry belongs to a study of blood T cells in healthy people across ages. With a J-beta primer mix and a sample-barcoded 5' primer, a second PCR ran about 7 to 12 cycles. MiXCR, applied by TCRdb to the 5' RACE reads, yields one record per CDR3 protein. The sample shows some 1.8 million distinct CDR3 sequences, about two fifths of them seen only once. The rearrangement uses TRBV7-9 and TRBJ2-3; 9 positions match TRBD2. This receptor was taken from a human donor in good health. Sequenced input: blood. The CDR3 DNA sequence: TGTGCCAGCAGCTTAGCTGTAGCGGGAGCCACAGATACGCAGTATTTT. This gives the protein CASSLAVAGATDTQYF.